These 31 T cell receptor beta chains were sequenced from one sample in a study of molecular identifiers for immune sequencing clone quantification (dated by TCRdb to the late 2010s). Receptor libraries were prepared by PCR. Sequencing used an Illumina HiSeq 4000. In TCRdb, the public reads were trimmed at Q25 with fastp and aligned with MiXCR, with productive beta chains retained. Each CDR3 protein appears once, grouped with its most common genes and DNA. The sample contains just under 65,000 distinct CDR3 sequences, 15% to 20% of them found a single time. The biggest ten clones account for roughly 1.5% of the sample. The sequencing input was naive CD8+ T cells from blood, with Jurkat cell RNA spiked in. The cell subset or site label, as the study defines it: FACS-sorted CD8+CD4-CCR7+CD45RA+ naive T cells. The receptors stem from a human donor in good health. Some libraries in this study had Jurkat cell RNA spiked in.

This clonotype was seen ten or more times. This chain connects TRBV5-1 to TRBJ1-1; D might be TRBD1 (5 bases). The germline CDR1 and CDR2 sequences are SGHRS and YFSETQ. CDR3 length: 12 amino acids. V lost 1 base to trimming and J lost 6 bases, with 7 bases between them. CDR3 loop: CASSLLGAEAFF. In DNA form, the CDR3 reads TGCGCCAGCAGCTTGCTAGGGGCTGAAGCTTTCTTT. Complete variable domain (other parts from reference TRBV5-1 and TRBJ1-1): KAGVTQTPRYLIKTRGQQVTLSCSPISGHRSVSWYQQTPGQGLQFLFEYFSETQRNKGNFPGRFSGRQFSNSRSEMNVSTLELGDSALYLCASSLLGAEAFFGQGTRLTVV.

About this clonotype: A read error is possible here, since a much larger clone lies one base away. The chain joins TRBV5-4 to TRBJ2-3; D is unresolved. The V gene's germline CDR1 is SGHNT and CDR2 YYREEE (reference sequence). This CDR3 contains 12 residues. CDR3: CASRLNSDAQYF. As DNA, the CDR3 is TGTGCCAGCAGGCTGAACTCAGATGCGCAGTATTTT.

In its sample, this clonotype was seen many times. CDR3 DNA sequence: TGTGCCAGCAGTTTCCGGAGTCTGCTAGCGGGATTATCGGATACGCAGTATTTT. Translated, it gives CASSFRSLLAGLSDTQYF. The chain links TRBV28 to TRBJ2-3; 9 nucleotides line up with TRBD2. The CDR3 totals 18 residues. The junction had 16 bases not matched to a gene; V was cut back by 3 bases and J by 6 bases. Germline V lookup: CDR1 MDHEN, CDR2 SYDVKM.

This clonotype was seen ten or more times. The CDR3 here is CASSSLSDSPKNIQYF. In DNA form, the CDR3 reads TGTGCCAGCAGTTCTCTATCTGACAGTCCCAAAAACATTCAGTACTTC. The chain uses TRBV12-3 or TRBV12-4 and TRBJ2-4; TRBD1 is a possible D gene (5 bases). This CDR3 comprises 16 residues. Between the trimmed V and J ends, which lost 4 bases and 2 bases, there was a span of 15 bases.

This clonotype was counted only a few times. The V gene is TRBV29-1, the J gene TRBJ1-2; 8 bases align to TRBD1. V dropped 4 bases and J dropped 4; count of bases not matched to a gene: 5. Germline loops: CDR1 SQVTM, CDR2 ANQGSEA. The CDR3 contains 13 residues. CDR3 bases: TGCAGCGTTGTGGACAGGGTTACCTATGGCTACACCTTC. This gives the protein CSVVDRVTYGYTF.

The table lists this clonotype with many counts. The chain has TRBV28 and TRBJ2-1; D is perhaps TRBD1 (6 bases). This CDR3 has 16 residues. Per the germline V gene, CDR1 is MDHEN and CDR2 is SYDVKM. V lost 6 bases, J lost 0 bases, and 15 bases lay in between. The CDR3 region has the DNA TGTGCCAGCAGCCCCCCGGCAGGGGACTCCTACAATGAGCAGTTCTTC. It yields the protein CASSPPAGDSYNEQFF.

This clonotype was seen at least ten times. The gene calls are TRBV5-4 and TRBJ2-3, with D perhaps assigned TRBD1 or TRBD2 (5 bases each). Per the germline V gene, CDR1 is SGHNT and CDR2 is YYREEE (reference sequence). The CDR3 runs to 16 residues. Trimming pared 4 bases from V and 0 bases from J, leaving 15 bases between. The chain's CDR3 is CASSGGLAVSTDTQYF. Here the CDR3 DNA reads TGTGCCAGCAGCGGGGGTCTGGCAGTTAGCACAGATACGCAGTATTTT.

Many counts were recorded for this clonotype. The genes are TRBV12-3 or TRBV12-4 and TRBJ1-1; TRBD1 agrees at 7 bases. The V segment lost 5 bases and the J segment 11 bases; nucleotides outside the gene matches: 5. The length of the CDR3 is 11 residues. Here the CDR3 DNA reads TGTGCCAGCAGTGAGACAGGGTGGGCTTTCTTT. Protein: CASSETGWAFF.

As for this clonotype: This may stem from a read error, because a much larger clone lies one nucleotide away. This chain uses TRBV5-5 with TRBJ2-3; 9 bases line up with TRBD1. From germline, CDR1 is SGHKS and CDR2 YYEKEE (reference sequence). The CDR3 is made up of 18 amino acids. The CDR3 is CASSTIPVDRGFADTRYF. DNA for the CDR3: TGTGCCAGCAGCACAATCCCCGTGGACAGGGGTTTCGCAGATACGCGGTATTTT. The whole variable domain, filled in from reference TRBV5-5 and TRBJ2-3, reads DAGVTQSPTHLIKTRGQQVTLRCSPISGHKSVSWYQQVLGQGPQFIFQYYEKEERGRGNFPDRFSARQFPNYSSELNVNALLLGDSALYLCASSTIPVDRGFADTRYFGPGTRLTVL.

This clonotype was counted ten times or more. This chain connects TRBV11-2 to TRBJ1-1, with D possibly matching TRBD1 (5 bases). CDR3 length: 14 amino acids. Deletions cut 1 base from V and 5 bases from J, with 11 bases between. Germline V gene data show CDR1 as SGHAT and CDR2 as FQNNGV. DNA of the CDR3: TGTGCCAGCAGCTTAGGGGGCGCGGAAACTGAAGCTTTCTTT. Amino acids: CASSLGGAETEAFF.

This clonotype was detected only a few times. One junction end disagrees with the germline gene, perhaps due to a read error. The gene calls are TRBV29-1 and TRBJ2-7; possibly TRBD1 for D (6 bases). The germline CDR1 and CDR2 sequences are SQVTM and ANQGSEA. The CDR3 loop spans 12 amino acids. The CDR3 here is CSVVDSSYGQYF. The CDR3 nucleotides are TGCAGCGTTGTGGACAGCTCCTACGGGCAGTACTTC.

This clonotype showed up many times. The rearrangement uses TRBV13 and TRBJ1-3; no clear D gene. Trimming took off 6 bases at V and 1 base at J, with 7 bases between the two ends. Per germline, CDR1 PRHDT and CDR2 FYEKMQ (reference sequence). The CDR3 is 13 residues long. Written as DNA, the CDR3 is TGTGCCAGCAGGGATTCGTCTGGAAACACCATATATTTT. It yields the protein CASRDSSGNTIYF.

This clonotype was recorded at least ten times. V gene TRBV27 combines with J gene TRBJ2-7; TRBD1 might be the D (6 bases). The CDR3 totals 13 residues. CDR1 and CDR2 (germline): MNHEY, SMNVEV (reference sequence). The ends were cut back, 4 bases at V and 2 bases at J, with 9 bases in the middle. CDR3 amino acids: CASSYRATYEQYF. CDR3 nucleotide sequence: TGTGCCAGCAGTTACAGGGCCACCTACGAGCAGTACTTC.

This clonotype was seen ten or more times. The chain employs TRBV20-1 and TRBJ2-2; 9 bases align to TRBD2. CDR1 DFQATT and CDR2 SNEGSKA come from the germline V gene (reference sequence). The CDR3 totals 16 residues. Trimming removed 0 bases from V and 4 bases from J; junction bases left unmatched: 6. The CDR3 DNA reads TGCAGTGCTAGAGATTTCCAGCGGGAGGCCACCGGGGAGCTGTTTTTT. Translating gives CSARDFQREATGELFF.

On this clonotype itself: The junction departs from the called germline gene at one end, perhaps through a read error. The CDR3 loop reads CASSLTLGVEQCF. The CDR3, as DNA: TGTGCCAGCAGCTTGACGTTGGGGGTTGAGCAGTGCTTC. This chain connects TRBV5-6 to TRBJ2-7; D tentatively fits TRBD1 or TRBD2 (5 bases each). Germline CDR1 is SGHDT and CDR2 is YYEEEE. This CDR3 has 13 amino acids.

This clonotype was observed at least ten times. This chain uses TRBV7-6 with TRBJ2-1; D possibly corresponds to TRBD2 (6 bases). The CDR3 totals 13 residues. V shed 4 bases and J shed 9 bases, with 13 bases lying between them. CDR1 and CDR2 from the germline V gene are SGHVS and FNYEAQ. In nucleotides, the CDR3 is TGTGCCAGCAGCTGGGGGTCGCGGGGTGAGCAGTTCTTC. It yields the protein CASSWGSRGEQFF.

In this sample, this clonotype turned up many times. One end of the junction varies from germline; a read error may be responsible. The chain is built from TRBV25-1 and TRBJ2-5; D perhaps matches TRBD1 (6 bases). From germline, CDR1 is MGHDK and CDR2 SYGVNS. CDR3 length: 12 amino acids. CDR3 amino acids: CASSEGIGARGF. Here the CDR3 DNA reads TGTGCCAGCAGTGAAGGCATCGGGGCCAGGGGCTTC.

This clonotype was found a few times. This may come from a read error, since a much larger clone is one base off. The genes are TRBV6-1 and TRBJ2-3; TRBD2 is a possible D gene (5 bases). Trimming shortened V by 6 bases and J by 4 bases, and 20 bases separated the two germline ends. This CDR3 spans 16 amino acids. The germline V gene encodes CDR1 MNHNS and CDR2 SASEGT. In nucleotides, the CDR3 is TGTGCCAGCAGCGAATATAGCGTGAGGTCGGCAGATACGCAGTATTTT. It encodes CASSEYSVRSADTQYF.

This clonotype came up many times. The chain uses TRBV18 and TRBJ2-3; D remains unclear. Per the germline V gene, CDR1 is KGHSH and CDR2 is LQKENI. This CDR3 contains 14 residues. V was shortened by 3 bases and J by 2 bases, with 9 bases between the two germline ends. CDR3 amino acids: CASSPDTTTDTQYF. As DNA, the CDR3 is TGTGCCAGCTCACCCGACACGACCACAGATACGCAGTATTTT.

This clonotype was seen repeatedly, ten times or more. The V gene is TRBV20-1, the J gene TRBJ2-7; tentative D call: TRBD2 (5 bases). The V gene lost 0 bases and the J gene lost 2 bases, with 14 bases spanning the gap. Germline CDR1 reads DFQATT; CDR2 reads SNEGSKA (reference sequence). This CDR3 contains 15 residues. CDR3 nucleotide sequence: TGCAGTGCTAGAGAGTTCGAGGGATCGACCTACGAGCAGTACTTC. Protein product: CSAREFEGSTYEQYF.

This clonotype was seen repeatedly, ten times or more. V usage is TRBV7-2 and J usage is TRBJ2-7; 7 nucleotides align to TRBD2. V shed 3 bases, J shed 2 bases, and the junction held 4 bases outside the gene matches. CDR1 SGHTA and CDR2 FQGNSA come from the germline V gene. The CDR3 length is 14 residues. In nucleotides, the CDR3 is TGTGCCAGCAGCTTCCGGGACTATACCTACGAGCAGTACTTC. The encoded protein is CASSFRDYTYEQYF.

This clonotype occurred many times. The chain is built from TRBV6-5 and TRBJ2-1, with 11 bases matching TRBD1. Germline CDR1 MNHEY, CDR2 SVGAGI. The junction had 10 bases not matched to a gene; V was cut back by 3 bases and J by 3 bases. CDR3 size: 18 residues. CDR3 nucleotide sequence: TGTGCCAGCAGTTATCTGGGACAGGGGGTCGTTCGCTACAATGAGCAGTTCTTC. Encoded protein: CASSYLGQGVVRYNEQFF.

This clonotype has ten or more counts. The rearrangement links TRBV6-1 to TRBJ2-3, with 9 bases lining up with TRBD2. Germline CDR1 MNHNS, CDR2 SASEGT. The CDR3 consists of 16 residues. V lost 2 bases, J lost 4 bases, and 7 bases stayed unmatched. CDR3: CASSELVAGGPDTQYF. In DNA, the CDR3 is TGTGCCAGCAGTGAATTAGTCGCGGGAGGGCCAGATACGCAGTATTTT.

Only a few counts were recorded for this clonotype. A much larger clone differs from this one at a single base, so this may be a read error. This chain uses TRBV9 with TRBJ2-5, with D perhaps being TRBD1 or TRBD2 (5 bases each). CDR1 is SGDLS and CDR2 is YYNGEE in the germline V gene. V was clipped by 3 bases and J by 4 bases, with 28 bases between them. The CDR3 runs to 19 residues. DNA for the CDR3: TGTGCCAGCAGCGCCTCTCCGGGACCAGCAGGCGGAAAAAGAGAGACCCAGTACTTC. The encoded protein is CASSASPGPAGGKRETQYF.

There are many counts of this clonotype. The CDR3 protein is CASPTPRYEQYF. DNA for the CDR3: TGTGCCAGCCCGACACCTCGATACGAGCAGTACTTC. This chain joins TRBV6-5 and TRBJ2-7; D is ambiguous. Deletions cut 8 bases from V and 4 bases from J, with 12 bases between. The CDR3 has 12 residues. The V gene's germline CDR1 is MNHEY and CDR2 SVGAGI.

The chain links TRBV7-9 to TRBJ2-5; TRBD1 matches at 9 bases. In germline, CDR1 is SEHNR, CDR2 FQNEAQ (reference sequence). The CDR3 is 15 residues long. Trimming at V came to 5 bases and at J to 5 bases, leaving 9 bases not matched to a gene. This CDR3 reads CASSGAQGAMETQYF. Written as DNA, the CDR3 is TGTGCCAGCAGCGGCGCACAGGGGGCTATGGAGACCCAGTACTTC.

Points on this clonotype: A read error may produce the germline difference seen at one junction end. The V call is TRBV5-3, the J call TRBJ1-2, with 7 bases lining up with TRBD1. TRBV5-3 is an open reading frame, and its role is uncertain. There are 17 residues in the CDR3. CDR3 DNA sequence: TGTGCCAGCAGCTTCTGGAGCTCCAAGGGACAGAACTATGGCTACACCTTC. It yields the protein CASSFWSSKGQNYGYTF.

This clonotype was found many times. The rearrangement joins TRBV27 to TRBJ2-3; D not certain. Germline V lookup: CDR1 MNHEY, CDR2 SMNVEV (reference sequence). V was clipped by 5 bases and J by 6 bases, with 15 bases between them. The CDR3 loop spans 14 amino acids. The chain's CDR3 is CASSGRFGFDTQYF. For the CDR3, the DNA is TGTGCCAGCAGTGGTCGATTTGGATTCGATACGCAGTATTTT.

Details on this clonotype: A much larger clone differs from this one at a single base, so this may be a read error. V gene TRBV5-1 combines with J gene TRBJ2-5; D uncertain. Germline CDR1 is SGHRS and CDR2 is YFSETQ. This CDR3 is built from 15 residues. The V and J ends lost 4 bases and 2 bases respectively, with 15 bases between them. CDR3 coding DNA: TGCGCCAGCAGCCTAATCCGGGTCAGACAAGAGACCCAGTACTTC. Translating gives CASSLIRVRQETQYF.

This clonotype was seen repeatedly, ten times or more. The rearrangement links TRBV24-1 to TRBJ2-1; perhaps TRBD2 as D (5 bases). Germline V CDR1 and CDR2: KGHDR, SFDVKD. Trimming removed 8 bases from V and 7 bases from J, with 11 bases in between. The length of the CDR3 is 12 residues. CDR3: CATMADSNEQFF. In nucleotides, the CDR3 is TGTGCCACCATGGCGGACTCAAATGAGCAGTTCTTC.

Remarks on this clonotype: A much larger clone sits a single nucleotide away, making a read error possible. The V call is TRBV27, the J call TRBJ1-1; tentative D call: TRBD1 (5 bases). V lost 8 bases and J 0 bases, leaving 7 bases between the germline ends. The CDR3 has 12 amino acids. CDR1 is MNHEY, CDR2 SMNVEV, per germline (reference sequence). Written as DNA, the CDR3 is TGTGCCAGCGGGGGTATGAACACTGAAGCTTTCTTT. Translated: CASGGMNTEAFF.